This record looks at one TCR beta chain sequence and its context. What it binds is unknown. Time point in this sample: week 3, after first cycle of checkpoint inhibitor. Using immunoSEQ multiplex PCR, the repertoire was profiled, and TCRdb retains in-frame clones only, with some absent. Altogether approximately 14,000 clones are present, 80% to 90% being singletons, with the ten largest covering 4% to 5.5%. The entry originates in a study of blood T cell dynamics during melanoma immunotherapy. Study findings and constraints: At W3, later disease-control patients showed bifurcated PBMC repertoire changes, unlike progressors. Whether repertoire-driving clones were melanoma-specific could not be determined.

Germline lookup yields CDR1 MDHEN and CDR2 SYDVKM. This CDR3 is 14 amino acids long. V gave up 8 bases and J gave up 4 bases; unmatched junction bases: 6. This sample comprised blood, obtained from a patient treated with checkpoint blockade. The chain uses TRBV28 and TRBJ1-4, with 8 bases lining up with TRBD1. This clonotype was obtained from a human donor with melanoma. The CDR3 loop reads CASHRTGINEKLFF. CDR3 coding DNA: TGTGCCAGCCACCGGACAGGGATTAATGAAAAACTGTTTTTT.